Reported below is one TCR beta chain. With a much larger clone just one base away, this may be a read error. RNA transcripts yielded amplified TCR beta CDR3 regions. In the first round, RT-PCR was carried out with HTBI primers, and a multiplex PCR formed the second round. TCRdb re-called the multiplex PCR reads through MiXCR, storing one row per CDR3 protein. The table shows over 650,000 distinct CDR3 sequences, with over 40% occurring only once. The diagnostic workup employed clinical symptoms, serum thyroxine, TRAb, thyroid ultrasound and orbital computed tomography. This sample is drawn from a study of Graves' ophthalmopathy and Graves' hyperthyroidism. CDR1 and CDR2 from the germline V gene are LNHDA and SQIVND (reference sequence). The CDR3 has 15 amino acids. Unmatched junction bases numbered 11, after V lost 7 bases and J lost 4 bases.

Material for sequencing was peripheral blood. This clonotype was obtained from an adult man with Graves' ophthalmopathy. The chain combines TRBV19 with TRBJ1-2; 8 nucleotides match TRBD1. The CDR3 is CASIGTGLLGYGYTF. The CDR3 bases are TGTGCCAGTATCGGGACAGGACTCTTAGGCTATGGCTACACCTTC.